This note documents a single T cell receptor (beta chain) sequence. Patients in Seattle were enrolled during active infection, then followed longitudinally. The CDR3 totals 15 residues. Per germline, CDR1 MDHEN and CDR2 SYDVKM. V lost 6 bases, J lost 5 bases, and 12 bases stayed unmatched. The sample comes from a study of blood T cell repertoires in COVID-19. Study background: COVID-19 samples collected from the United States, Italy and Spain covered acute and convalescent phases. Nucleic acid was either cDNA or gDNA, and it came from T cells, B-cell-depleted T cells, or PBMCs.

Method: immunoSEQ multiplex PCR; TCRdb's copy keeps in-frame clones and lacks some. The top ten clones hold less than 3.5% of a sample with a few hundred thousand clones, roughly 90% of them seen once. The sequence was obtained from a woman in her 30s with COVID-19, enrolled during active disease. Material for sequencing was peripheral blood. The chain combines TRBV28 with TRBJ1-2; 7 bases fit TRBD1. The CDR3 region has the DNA TGTGCCAGCAGCAGTCCTGGACAGGTCCTATATGGCTACACCTTC. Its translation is CASSSPGQVLYGYTF.